The present TCR beta chain was sequenced within a study of OX40 agonist ivuxolimab in advanced cancers. Study information: Enrollees could have had prior anti-PD-1, anti-PD-L1 or anti-CTLA-4 therapy, which more than 30% had received. General observations from the study: Also present in some nonresponders was a low level of normalized T-cell clonal expansion. Expanded peripheral T cell antigen specificity was not determined. Dosing at 0.1 to 3.0 mg/kg was accompanied by clonal expansion of CD4+ and CD8+ blood T cells by week 6.

Germline V gene data show CDR1 as MNHNS and CDR2 as SASEGT. This CDR3 region has 15 residues. V shed 1 base and J shed 4 bases, with 13 bases lying between them. Of note for this clone: What it binds is not known.

Profiling relied on immunoSEQ multiplex PCR, and the TCRdb table lists in-frame clones only, not all of them. The sample carries 82,000 or so clones, 75% to 90% recorded once. This chain uses TRBV6-1 with TRBJ2-5; no definite D call. This clonotype was sampled from an adult with an advanced solid tumor such as melanoma, head and neck, liver or kidney cancer. This material consisted of CD4+ or CD8+ T cells sorted from blood, taken in a trial of the OX40 agonist ivuxolimab. CDR3 amino acids: CASSEGGPVAETQYF. CDR3 in DNA: TGTGCCAGCAGTGAAGGCGGCCCGGTCGCAGAGACCCAGTACTTC.